Shown below are 4 T cell receptor beta chains from a single sample sequenced in a study of T cells in Graves' hyperthyroidism and ophthalmopathy. From RNA transcripts, TCR beta CDR3 regions were amplified. First-round RT-PCR with HTBI primers amplified the TCR CDR3 region. TCRdb reprocessed the multiplex PCR reads with MiXCR, giving one entry per CDR3 protein. The repertoire consists of some 300,000 distinct CDR3 sequences, with roughly 19% occurring once and the leading ten covering roughly 40%. The sequencing input was blood. The source is a man aged 50 or older with Graves' ophthalmopathy.

This chain links TRBV2 with TRBJ1-5, with D perhaps TRBD1 (5 bases). The V gene lost 3 bases and the J gene lost 6 bases, with 15 bases spanning the gap. From germline, CDR1 is SNHLY and CDR2 FYNNEI. The CDR3 contains 15 residues. In DNA form, the CDR3 reads TGTGCCAGCAGTGACTCTGGGGGTTGGAGTCAGCCCCAGCATTTT. It encodes CASSDSGGWSQPQHF.

The chain combines TRBV7-9 with TRBJ2-1; the D gene is possibly TRBD2 (6 bases). Looked up from germline, CDR1 is SEHNR and CDR2 is FQNEAQ (reference sequence). V was clipped by 3 bases and J by 1 base, with 16 bases between them. The CDR3 spans 17 residues. The CDR3, as DNA: TGTGCCAGCAGCTTCGGTTCCGCAGGGACTTCCTACAATGAGCAGTTCTTC. It codes for CASSFGSAGTSYNEQFF.

The chain couples TRBV29-1 to TRBJ2-7; perhaps TRBD1 as D (8 bases). V lost 7 bases to trimming and J lost 4 bases, with 29 bases between them. The CDR3 is 17 amino acids. Germline V lookup: CDR1 SQVTM, CDR2 ANQGSEA. In DNA form, the CDR3 reads TGCAGCGCATATATGGTCAGCGACAGGGGAGGGTCGTACGAGCAGTACTTC. It is translated as CSAYMVSDRGGSYEQYF.

The chain uses TRBV5-1 and TRBJ1-4, with 7 nucleotides matching TRBD1. Trimming took 4 bases from V and 10 from J; bases not matched to a gene: 10. CDR1 and CDR2 (germline): SGHRS, YFSETQ. The CDR3 loop spans 14 amino acids. CDR3 sequence reads: CASSSSGGEGKLFF. DNA for the CDR3: TGCGCCAGCAGCAGTTCAGGGGGAGAAGGAAAACTGTTTTTT.